These 21 T cell receptor beta chains came from one sample sequenced in a study of spatial heterogeneity in lung cancer. TCRdb used MiXCR to reprocess the 5' RACE reads, holding one entry per CDR3 protein. The sample yields about 120,000 distinct CDR3 sequences, 10% to 15% seen once. The time point was: blood at routine non-recurrence follow-up after resection. No cells were sorted before sequencing. The whole RNA sequenced was extracted from tumor, nontumor lung or frozen PBMC. The sample consisted of PBMCs, taken at follow-up. These receptors were taken from a male donor with early-stage non-small cell lung cancer.

The sample holds many counts of this clonotype. The chain employs TRBV6-5 and TRBJ2-3; D unresolved. The CDR3 spans 16 residues. Germline lookup yields CDR1 MNHEY and CDR2 SVGAGI. V gave up 6 bases and J gave up 0 bases, with 16 bases separating them. Written as DNA, the CDR3 is TGTGCCAGCAGCTTTAGTTACCTCCCAAGCACAGATACGCAGTATTTT. Translation gives CASSFSYLPSTDTQYF.

This clonotype was found a few times. The chain employs TRBV7-2 and TRBJ1-1, with a possible D match to TRBD1 (6 bases). Trimming cost V 5 bases and J 6 bases, with 16 bases left between them. From germline, CDR1 is SGHTA and CDR2 FQGNSA. This CDR3 has 14 amino acids. The chain's CDR3 is CASSEGHRVAEAFF. The CDR3 coding sequence is TGTGCCAGCAGCGAAGGGCACAGGGTCGCTGAAGCTTTCTTT.

This clonotype was counted at least ten times. The CDR3: CASSLTAGSYNEQFF. The CDR3 bases are TGCGCCAGCAGCTTGACAGCGGGGTCTTACAATGAGCAGTTCTTC. The chain employs TRBV5-1 and TRBJ2-1; 7 bases match TRBD2. The CDR3 consists of 15 residues. Germline V lookup: CDR1 SGHRS, CDR2 YFSETQ. The J segment lost 4 bases and the V segment lost 1 base, leaving 5 bases of the junction unmatched. Full variable domain (missing parts from reference TRBV5-1 and TRBJ2-1): KAGVTQTPRYLIKTRGQQVTLSCSPISGHRSVSWYQQTPGQGLQFLFEYFSETQRNKGNFPGRFSGRQFSNSRSEMNVSTLELGDSALYLCASSLTAGSYNEQFFGPGTRLTVL.

The chain employs TRBV15 and TRBJ2-1; 7 bases are a match to TRBD1. The CDR3 contains 15 residues. J gave up 6 bases and V 0 bases, and 5 bases lay outside the gene matches. Germline lookup yields CDR1 LNHNV and CDR2 YYDKDF (reference sequence). CDR3 amino acids: CATSRDEGAFNEQFF. The CDR3 DNA reads TGTGCCACCAGCAGAGATGAGGGGGCCTTCAATGAGCAGTTCTTC.

The chain is built from TRBV5-1 and TRBJ2-2; tentative D call: TRBD2 (5 bases). The CDR3 has 13 residues. Germline CDR1 reads SGHRS; CDR2 reads YFSETQ. V lost 4 bases and J lost 8, with 12 bases in between. CDR3 bases: TGCGCCAGCAGCACCCCCGGGGTGGGGGAGCTGTTTTTT. This encodes CASSTPGVGELFF. The whole variable domain, filled in from reference TRBV5-1 and TRBJ2-2, reads KAGVTQTPRYLIKTRGQQVTLSCSPISGHRSVSWYQQTPGQGLQFLFEYFSETQRNKGNFPGRFSGRQFSNSRSEMNVSTLELGDSALYLCASSTPGVGELFFGEGSRLTVL.

In its sample, this clonotype was seen many times. The chain recombines TRBV5-1 with TRBJ1-1; 9 nucleotides match TRBD1. There are 15 residues in the CDR3. J gave up 1 base and V 0 bases, and 1 base lay outside the gene matches. CDR1 SGHRS and CDR2 YFSETQ come from the germline V gene. CDR3 protein: CASSLAGQGNTEAFF. The DNA for the CDR3 is TGCGCCAGCAGCTTGGCGGGACAGGGGAACACTGAAGCTTTCTTT. The full variable domain, its missing parts supplied by reference TRBV5-1 and TRBJ1-1, is KAGVTQTPRYLIKTRGQQVTLSCSPISGHRSVSWYQQTPGQGLQFLFEYFSETQRNKGNFPGRFSGRQFSNSRSEMNVSTLELGDSALYLCASSLAGQGNTEAFFGQGTRLTVV.

This clonotype was seen only a few times. V and J are TRBV20-1 and TRBJ2-1; D gene unclear. This CDR3 is built from 11 residues. V was trimmed by 6 bases and J by 6 bases, leaving 9 bases between them. Germline lookup yields CDR1 DFQATT and CDR2 SNEGSKA (reference sequence). Here the CDR3 reads CSASAFNEQFF. The CDR3 DNA follows: TGCAGTGCCAGTGCATTCAATGAGCAGTTCTTC.

This clonotype was picked up many times. CDR3 amino acids: CASSGGASGAYEQYF. CDR3 nucleotides: TGTGCCAGCAGCGGAGGGGCTAGCGGGGCTTACGAGCAGTACTTC. The V and J genes are TRBV11-2 and TRBJ2-7; 9 positions agree with TRBD2. Germline lookup yields CDR1 SGHAT and CDR2 FQNNGV. Trimming at V came to 5 bases and at J to 4 bases, leaving 9 bases not matched to a gene. The CDR3 covers 15 residues. Filled out from reference TRBV11-2 and TRBJ2-7, the complete variable domain reads EAGVAQSPRYKIIEKRQSVAFWCNPISGHATLYWYQQILGQGPKLLIQFQNNGVVDDSQLPKDRFSAERLKGVDSTLKIQPAKLEDSAVYLCASSGGASGAYEQYFGPGTRLTVT.

The table lists this clonotype with a few counts. The rearrangement joins TRBV2 to TRBJ2-3; TRBD1 is a possible D gene (7 bases). The CDR3 runs to 16 residues. Per germline, CDR1 SNHLY and CDR2 FYNNEI. The V end was cut by 4 bases, the J end by 1 base, with 15 bases between. In DNA, the CDR3 is TGTGCCAGCAGTGGATTTCAGGGGGGCGGCACAGATACGCAGTATTTT. Translation: CASSGFQGGGTDTQYF.

This clonotype occurred many times. This rearrangement joins TRBV7-2 to TRBJ2-3; 10 nucleotides match TRBD2. V trimming: 7 bases; J trimming: 4 bases; junction bases outside the gene matches: 8. Per the germline V gene, CDR1 is SGHTA and CDR2 is FQGNSA. The CDR3 length is 15 residues. The CDR3 region is CASKRSGGAADTQYF. The CDR3 DNA follows: TGTGCCAGCAAAAGGAGCGGGGGGGCGGCAGATACGCAGTATTTT.

This clonotype was detected only a few times. The genes are TRBV6-5 and TRBJ2-2; D is unresolved. The V end was cut by 6 bases, the J end by 3 bases, with 2 bases between. This CDR3 has 11 residues. Germline assignment: CDR1 MNHEY and CDR2 SVGAGI. For the CDR3, the DNA is TGTGCCAGCAGATACACCGGGGAGCTGTTTTTT. Protein: CASRYTGELFF.

This clonotype was found a few times. This sequence joins TRBV6-5 and TRBJ2-7; D remains ambiguous. Germline V gene data show CDR1 as MNHEY and CDR2 as SVGAGI. The CDR3 has 13 residues. Trimming cost V 6 bases and J 0 bases, with 9 bases left between them. In DNA, the CDR3 is TGTGCCAGCAGCTCCGGTTTCTCCTACGAGCAGTACTTC. The encoded protein is CASSSGFSYEQYF.

In this sample, this clonotype turned up a few times. The CDR3 bases are TGTGCCAGCAGTTTCAACAGGGGCGGGAACATTCAGTACTTC. Translating gives CASSFNRGGNIQYF. The chain joins TRBV28 to TRBJ2-4; 7 bases fit TRBD1. CDR3 size: 14 residues. Germline loops: CDR1 MDHEN, CDR2 SYDVKM. V gave up 3 bases and J gave up 7 bases; unmatched junction bases: 6.

This clonotype was seen only a few times. Its ends do not fully match the called genes, so a read error is possible. V gene TRBV5-1 combines with J gene TRBJ2-1; TRBD1 might be the D (6 bases). Germline CDR1 SGHRS, CDR2 YFSETQ. This CDR3 comprises 15 residues. In DNA form, the CDR3 reads TGCGCCTGCAGCCTGGACAGACCTACCTACAATGAGCAGTTCTTC. Protein product: CACSLDRPTYNEQFF.

This clonotype has more than one count but fewer than ten. The rearrangement uses TRBV11-2 and TRBJ2-7, with 8 bases identical to TRBD1. Germline loops: CDR1 SGHAT, CDR2 FQNNGV. After removal of 5 bases from V and 7 bases from J, the junction contained 10 bases not matched to a gene. This CDR3 spans 14 amino acids. CDR3 region: CASSHGQGFGEQYF. CDR3 in DNA: TGTGCCAGCAGCCACGGACAGGGTTTCGGAGAGCAGTACTTC.

This clonotype has only a few counts. The rearrangement joins TRBV4-3 to TRBJ2-5, with 10 bases that match TRBD1. Germline V gene sequence: CDR1 LGHNA, CDR2 YSLEER. The CDR3 sequence is 16 residues long. V was pared by 4 bases and J by 5 bases, with 10 bases of the junction left unmatched. CDR3 coding DNA: TGCGCCAGCAGCCGAGAGGGGACAGGGGTCGGCGAGACCCAGTACTTC. This encodes CASSREGTGVGETQYF.

This clonotype was detected ten times or more. This sequence joins TRBV20-1 and TRBJ1-1, with D possibly matching TRBD1 (5 bases). CDR1 is DFQATT and CDR2 is SNEGSKA in the germline V gene (reference sequence). The ends were cut back, 6 bases at V and 0 bases at J, with 14 bases in the middle. The CDR3 consists of 14 residues. The CDR3 nucleotides are TGCAGTGCCCCTCCCGGGACTCTGAACACTGAAGCTTTCTTT. This gives the protein CSAPPGTLNTEAFF.

This clonotype was seen ten or more times. The chain is built from TRBV5-1 and TRBJ1-1; D may be TRBD1 (5 bases). V lost 4 bases, J lost 4 bases, and 17 bases lay in between. The CDR3 is made up of 15 amino acids. Germline CDR1 reads SGHRS; CDR2 reads YFSETQ. For the CDR3, the DNA is TGCGCCAGCAGCCCGGACGGGGGAACGGGCACTGAAGCTTTCTTT. It codes for CASSPDGGTGTEAFF.

In this sample, this clonotype turned up many times. CDR3 residues: CASSSSDRYTYEQYF. The DNA for the CDR3 is TGTGCCAGCAGCTCGAGTGACAGGTATACCTACGAGCAGTACTTC. The V gene is TRBV28, the J gene TRBJ2-7; possible D gene TRBD1, 6 bases. Per germline, CDR1 MDHEN and CDR2 SYDVKM. V shed 6 bases and J shed 2 bases, with 17 bases lying between them. This CDR3 contains 15 residues. Drawing the rest from reference TRBV28 and TRBJ2-7, the complete variable domain is DVKVTQSSRYLVKRTGEKVFLECVQDMDHENMFWYRQDPGLGLRLIYFSYDVKMKEKGDIPEGYSVSREKKERFSLILESASTNQTSMYLCASSSSDRYTYEQYFGPGTRLTVT.

This clonotype was observed many times. This chain uses TRBV6-6 with TRBJ2-5, with D perhaps TRBD2 (5 bases). The germline gives CDR1 MNHNY, CDR2 SVGAGI (reference sequence). V was pared by 2 bases and J by 3 bases, with 19 bases between. The CDR3 length is 17 residues. CDR3: CASSYRDPTPGKETQYF. The CDR3 DNA reads as TGTGCCAGCAGTTACCGGGATCCGACGCCTGGGAAAGAGACCCAGTACTTC.

V and J are TRBV4-2 and TRBJ2-3, with a tentative D call TRBD2 (6 bases). There are 17 residues in the CDR3. Between the trimmed V and J ends, which lost 1 base and 0 bases, there was a span of 14 bases. Germline values: CDR1 LGHNA, CDR2 YNFKEQ. The CDR3 sequence: CASSQVLRDFSTDTQYF. The CDR3 nucleotides are TGTGCCAGCAGCCAAGTCCTCCGGGACTTTAGCACAGATACGCAGTATTTT.